This T cell receptor (beta chain) was recorded in a study of cytomegalovirus exposure and HLA in healthy donors. Overall study context: Out of about 170 million T cells, an earlier analysis found over 90 million unique TCR beta sequences in total. Study outcomes and limitations: Looking again later, the authors saw that most CMV-associated TCR beta chains seemed HLA-restricted. Using a false discovery rate of 0.05, a later analysis showed that approximately 16,000 TCR beta sequences were associated with HLA alleles. When a later analysis was performed, an Asian-associated ancestry cluster reportedly had fewer N-insertions than the approximately 680-donor mean.

The CDR3 runs to 17 residues. V was clipped by 6 bases and J by 7 bases; unmatched bases: 16. Germline-derived CDR1 and CDR2 are SNHLY and FYNNEI. The primer mix had 60 Vbeta and 13 Jbeta primers. This table comes from immunoSEQ multiplex PCR, and its TCRdb copy is limited to in-frame clones, with some not included. Here the sample spans tens of thousands of clones, just under 80% being singletons. On this clone itself: Its target is not known.

This TCR was recovered from a male donor in good health and CMV-seropositive. This chain links TRBV2 with TRBJ2-7; 12 nucleotides match TRBD1. Material: PBMCs. CDR3 DNA sequence: TGTGCCAGCAGCCGGGACAGGGGGCTTCAAGCGGGAGTTGAGCAGTACTTC. Amino acids: CASSRDRGLQAGVEQYF.